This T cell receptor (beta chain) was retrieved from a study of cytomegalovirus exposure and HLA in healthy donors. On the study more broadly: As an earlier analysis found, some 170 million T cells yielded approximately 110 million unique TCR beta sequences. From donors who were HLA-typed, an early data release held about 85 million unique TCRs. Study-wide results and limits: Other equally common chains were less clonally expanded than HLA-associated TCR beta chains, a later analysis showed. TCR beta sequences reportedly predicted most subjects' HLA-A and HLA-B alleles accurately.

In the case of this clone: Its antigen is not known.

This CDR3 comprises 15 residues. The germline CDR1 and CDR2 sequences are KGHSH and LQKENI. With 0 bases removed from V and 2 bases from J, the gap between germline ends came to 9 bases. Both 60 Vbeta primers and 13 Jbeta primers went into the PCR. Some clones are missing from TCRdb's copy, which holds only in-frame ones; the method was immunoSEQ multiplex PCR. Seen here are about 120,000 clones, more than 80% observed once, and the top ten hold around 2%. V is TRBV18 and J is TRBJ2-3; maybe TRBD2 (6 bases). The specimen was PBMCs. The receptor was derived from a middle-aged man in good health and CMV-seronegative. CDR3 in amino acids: CASSPPASATDTQYF. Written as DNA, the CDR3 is TGTGCCAGCTCACCACCAGCTAGCGCCACAGATACGCAGTATTTT. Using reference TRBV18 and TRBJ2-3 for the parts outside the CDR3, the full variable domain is NAGVMQNPRHLVRRRGQEARLRCSPMKGHSHVYWYRQLPEEGLKFMVYLQKENIIDESGMPKERFSAEFPKEGPSILRIQQVVRGDSAAYFCASSPPASATDTQYFGPGTRLTVL.